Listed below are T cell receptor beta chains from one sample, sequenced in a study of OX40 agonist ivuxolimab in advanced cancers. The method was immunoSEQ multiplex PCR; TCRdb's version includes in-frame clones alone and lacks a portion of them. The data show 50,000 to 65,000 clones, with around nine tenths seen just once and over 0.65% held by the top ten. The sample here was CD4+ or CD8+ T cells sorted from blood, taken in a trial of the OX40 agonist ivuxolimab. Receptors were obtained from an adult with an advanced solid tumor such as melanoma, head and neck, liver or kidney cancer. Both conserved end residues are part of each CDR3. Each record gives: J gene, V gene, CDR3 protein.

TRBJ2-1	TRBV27	CASSTMGAGNNEQFF
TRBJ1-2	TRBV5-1	CASSLSPDNYGYTF
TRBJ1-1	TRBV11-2	CASSLDPNQNFREAFF
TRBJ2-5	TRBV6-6	CASGAPGRHQETQYF
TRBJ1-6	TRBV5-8	CASSLPWAFNSPLHF
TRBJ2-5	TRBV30	CAWSPEETQYF
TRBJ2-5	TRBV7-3	CASSQGQGSETQYF
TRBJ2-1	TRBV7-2	CASSLVSGQGYEQFF
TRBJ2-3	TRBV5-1	CASSLAKLADTQYF
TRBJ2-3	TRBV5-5	CASSSPPGTGSSTDTQYF
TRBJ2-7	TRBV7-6	CASSLSLDREYEQYF
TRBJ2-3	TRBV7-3	CASSSLAGGIDTQYF
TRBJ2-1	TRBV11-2	CASSGVASGSNEQFF
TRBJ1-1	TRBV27	CASRPYGPGGNTEAFF
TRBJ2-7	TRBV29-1	CSVVGTYEQYF
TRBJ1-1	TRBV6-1	CASSLLTGQLTEAFF
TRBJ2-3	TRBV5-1	CASAMAVVADTQYF
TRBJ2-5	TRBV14	CASSPHSQETQYF
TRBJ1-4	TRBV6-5	CASSSSGGWKEKLFF
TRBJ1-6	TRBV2	CASSPGRGSYNSPLHF
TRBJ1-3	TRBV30	CAWSAGMAHENTIYF
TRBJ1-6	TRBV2	CASSEALRQNSPLHF
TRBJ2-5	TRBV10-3	CAINGGTSLETQYF
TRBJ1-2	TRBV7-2	CASSYSRERGYTF
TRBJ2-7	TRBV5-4	CASSLERTSSYEQYF
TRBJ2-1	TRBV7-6	CASSLGVEQFF
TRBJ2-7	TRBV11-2	CASSTIYEQYF
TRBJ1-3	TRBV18	CASSPLGHNGNTIYF
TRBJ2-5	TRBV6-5	CASTTLGDETQYF
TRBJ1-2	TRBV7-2	CASSPGGLGGYTF
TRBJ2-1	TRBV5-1	CASSHPGGNEQFF
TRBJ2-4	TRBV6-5	CASRTTGSKNIQYF
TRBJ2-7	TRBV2	CASMGLAGWPGEQYF
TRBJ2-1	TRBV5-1	CASSLASGGNEQFF
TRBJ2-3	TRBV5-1	CASSLFDGRATDTQYF
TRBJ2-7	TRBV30	CAWSGGGTYEQYF
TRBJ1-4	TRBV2	CASKEPQEKLFF
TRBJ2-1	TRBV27	CASSLSREVYNEQFF
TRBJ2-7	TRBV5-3	CARSLGPGTNTYEQYF
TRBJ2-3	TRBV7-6	CASSPRLAGALTDTRYF
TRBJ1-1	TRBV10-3	CAISETGNTEAFF
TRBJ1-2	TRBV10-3	CAIKQEYEYGYTF